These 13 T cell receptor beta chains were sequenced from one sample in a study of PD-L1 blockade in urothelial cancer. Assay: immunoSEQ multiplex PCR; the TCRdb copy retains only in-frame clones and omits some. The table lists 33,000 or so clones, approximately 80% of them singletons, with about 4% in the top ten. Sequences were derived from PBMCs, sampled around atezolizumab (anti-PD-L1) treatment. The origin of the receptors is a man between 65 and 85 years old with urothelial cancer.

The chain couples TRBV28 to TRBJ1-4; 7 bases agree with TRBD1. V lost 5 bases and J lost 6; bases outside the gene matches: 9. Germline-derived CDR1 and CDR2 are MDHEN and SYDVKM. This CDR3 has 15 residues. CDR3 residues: CASSPPPTGYEKLFF. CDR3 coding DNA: TGTGCCAGCAGTCCACCCCCGACAGGGTATGAAAAACTGTTTTTT.

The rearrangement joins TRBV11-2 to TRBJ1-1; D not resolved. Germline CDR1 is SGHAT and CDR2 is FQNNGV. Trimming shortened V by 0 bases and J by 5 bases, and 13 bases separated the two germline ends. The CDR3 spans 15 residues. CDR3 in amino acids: CASSLDPGVRTEAFF. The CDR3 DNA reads TGTGCCAGCAGCTTAGATCCGGGAGTGAGGACTGAAGCTTTCTTT.

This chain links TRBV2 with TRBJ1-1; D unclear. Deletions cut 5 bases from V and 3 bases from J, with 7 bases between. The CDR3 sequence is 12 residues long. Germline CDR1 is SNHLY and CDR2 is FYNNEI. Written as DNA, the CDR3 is TGTGCCAGCAGTACCGGGGACACTGAAGCTTTCTTT. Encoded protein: CASSTGDTEAFF.

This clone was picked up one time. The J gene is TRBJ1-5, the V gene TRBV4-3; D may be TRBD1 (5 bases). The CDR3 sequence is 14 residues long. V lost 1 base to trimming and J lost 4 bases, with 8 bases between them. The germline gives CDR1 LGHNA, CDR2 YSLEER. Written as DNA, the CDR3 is TGCGCCAGCAGCCAAGGGGGCGCGAATCAGCCCCAGCATTTT. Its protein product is CASSQGGANQPQHF.

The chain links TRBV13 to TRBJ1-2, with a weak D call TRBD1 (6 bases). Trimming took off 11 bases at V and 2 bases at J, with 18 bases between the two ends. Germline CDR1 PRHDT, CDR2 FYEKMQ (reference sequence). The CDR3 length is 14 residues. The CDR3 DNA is TGTGCCCTTACTAGTCGGCAGGGGAACTATGGCTACACCTTC. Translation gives CALTSRQGNYGYTF.

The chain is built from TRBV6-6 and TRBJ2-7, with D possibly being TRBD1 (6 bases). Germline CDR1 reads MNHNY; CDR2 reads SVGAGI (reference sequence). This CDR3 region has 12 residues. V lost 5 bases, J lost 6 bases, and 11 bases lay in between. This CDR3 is CASSKQGSEQYF. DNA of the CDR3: TGTGCCAGCAGTAAACAGGGATCCGAGCAGTACTTC.

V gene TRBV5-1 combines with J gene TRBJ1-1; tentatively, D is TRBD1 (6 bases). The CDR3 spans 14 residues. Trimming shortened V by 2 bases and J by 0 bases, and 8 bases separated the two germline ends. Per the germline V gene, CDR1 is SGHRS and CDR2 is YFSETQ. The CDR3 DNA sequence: TGCGCCAGCAGCTTCGGACAGTTGAACACTGAAGCTTTCTTT. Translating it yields CASSFGQLNTEAFF.

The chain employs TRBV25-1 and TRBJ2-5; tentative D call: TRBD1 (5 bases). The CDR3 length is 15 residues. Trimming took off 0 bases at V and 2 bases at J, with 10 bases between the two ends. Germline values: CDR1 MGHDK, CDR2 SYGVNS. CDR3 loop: CASSEYNPGQETQYF. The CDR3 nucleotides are TGTGCCAGCAGTGAATATAACCCAGGGCAAGAGACCCAGTACTTC.

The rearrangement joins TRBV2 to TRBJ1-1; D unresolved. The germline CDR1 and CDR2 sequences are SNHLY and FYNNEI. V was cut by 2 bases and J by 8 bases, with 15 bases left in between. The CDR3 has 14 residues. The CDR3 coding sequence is TGTGCCAGCAGTGAAAAAGTCTCCCTCGGGGAAGCTTTCTTT. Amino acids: CASSEKVSLGEAFF.

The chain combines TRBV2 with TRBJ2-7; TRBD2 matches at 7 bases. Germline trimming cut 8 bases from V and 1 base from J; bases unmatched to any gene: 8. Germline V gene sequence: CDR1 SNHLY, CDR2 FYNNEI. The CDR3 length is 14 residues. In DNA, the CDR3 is TGTGCCAGCTGGGGAACTAGCGCATCCTACGAGCAGTACTTC. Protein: CASWGTSASYEQYF.

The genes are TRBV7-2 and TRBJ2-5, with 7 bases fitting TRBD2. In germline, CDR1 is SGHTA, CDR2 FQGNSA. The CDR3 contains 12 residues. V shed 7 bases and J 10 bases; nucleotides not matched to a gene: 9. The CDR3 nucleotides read TGTGCCAGCACCCCACAGGCGGGGGACCAGTACTTC. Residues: CASTPQAGDQYF.

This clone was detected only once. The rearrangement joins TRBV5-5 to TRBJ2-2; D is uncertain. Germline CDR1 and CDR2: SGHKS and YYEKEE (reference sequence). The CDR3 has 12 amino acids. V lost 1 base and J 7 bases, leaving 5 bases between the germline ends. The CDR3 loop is CASSLSVGELFF. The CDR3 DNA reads TGTGCCAGCAGCTTGTCAGTCGGGGAGCTGTTTTTT.

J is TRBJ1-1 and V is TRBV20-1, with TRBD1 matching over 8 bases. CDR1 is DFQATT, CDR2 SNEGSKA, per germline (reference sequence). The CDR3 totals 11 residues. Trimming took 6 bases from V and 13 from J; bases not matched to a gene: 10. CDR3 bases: TGCAGTGCCTTCAGGGGGCGCGAGGTTTTCTTT. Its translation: CSAFRGREVFF.